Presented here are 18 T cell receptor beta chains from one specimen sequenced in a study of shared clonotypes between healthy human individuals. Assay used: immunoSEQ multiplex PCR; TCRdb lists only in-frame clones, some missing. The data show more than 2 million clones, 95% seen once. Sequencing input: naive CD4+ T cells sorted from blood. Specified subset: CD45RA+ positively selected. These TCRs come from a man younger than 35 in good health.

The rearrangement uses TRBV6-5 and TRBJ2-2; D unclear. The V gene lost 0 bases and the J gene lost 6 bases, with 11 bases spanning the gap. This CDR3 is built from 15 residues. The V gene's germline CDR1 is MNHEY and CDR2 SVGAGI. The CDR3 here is CASSYSARPAGELFF. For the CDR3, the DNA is TGTGCCAGCAGTTACTCGGCACGACCGGCCGGGGAGCTGTTTTTT.

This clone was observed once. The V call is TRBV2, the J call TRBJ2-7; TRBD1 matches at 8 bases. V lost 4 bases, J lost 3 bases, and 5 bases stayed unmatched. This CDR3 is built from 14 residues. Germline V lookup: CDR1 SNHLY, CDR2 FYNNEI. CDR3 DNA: TGTGCCAGCAGTGCGCAGGGGGCTGACTACGAGCAGTACTTC. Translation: CASSAQGADYEQYF.

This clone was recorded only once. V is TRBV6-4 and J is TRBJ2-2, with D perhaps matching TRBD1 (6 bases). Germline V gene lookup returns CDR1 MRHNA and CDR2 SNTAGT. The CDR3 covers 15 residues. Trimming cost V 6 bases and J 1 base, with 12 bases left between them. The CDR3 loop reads CASSPTGLNTGELFF. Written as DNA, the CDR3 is TGTGCCAGCAGCCCGACAGGACTGAACACCGGGGAGCTGTTTTTT.

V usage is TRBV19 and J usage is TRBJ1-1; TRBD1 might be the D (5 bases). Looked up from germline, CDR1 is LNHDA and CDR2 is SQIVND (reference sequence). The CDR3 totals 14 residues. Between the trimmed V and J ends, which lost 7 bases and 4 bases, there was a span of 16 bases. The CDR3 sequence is CASTPTWGGTEAFF. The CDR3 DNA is TGTGCCAGTACCCCAACATGGGGGGGCACTGAAGCTTTCTTT.

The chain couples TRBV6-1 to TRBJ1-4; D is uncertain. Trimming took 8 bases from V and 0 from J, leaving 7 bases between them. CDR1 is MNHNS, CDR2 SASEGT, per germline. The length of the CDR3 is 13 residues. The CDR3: CASFAATNEKLFF. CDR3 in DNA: TGTGCCAGCTTCGCTGCAACTAATGAAAAACTGTTTTTT.

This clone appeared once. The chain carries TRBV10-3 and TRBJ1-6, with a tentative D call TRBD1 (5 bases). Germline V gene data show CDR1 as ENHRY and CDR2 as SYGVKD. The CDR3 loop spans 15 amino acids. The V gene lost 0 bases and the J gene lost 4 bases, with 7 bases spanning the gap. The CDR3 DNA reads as TGTGCCATCAGTGAGTCCGCAGGGTATAATTCACCCCTCCACTTT. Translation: CAISESAGYNSPLHF.

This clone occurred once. The chain's CDR3 is CASSPGQGLGPQHF. DNA of the CDR3: TGTGCCAGCTCACCAGGACAGGGCTTGGGACCCCAGCATTTT. The chain combines TRBV18 with TRBJ1-5; 8 bases agree with TRBD1. CDR3 length: 14 amino acids. J lost 10 bases, V lost 2 bases, and 7 bases had no gene match. The germline gives CDR1 KGHSH, CDR2 LQKENI.

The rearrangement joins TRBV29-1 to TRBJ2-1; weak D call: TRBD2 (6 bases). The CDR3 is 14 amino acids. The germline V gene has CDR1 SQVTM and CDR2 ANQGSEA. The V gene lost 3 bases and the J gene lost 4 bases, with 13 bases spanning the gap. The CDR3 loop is CSVDRDSSYNEQFF. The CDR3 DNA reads TGCAGCGTTGACCGGGACTCGAGTTACAATGAGCAGTTCTTC.

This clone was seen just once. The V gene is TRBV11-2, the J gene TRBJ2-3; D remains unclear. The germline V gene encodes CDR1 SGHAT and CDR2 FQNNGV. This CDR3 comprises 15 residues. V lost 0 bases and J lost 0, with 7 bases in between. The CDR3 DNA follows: TGTGCCAGCAGCTTAGATCGGCAGAGCACAGATACGCAGTATTTT. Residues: CASSLDRQSTDTQYF.

The CDR3 DNA reads TGCGCCAGCAGCCAAGGGACGGGGGAACTAGCCAAAAACATTCAGTACTTC. Protein sequence: CASSQGTGELAKNIQYF. The chain employs TRBV4-3 and TRBJ2-4, with D maybe TRBD2 (6 bases). CDR3 length equals 17 residues. Trimming took off 1 base at V and 0 bases at J, with 13 bases between the two ends. Germline lookup yields CDR1 LGHNA and CDR2 YSLEER.

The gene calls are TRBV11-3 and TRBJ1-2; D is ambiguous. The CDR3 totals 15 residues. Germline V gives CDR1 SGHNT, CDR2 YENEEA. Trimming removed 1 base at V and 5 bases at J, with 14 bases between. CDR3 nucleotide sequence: TGTGCCAGCAGCTTAGGACCACTCTTGGGTTATGGCTACACCTTC. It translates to CASSLGPLLGYGYTF.

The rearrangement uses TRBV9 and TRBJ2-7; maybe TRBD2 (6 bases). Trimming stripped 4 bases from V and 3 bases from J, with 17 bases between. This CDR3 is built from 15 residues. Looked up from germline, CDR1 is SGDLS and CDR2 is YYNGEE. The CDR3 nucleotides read TGTGCCAGCAGCCCAGACGAGGCGGGATACTACGAGCAGTACTTC. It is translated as CASSPDEAGYYEQYF.

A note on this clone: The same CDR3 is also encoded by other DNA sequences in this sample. CDR3 in amino acids: CASSLEGGSNQPQHF. The CDR3 DNA reads TGCGCCAGCAGCTTGGAGGGAGGGAGCAATCAGCCCCAGCATTTT. The chain recombines TRBV5-1 with TRBJ1-5; D remains unclear. Germline CDR1 SGHRS, CDR2 YFSETQ. The length of the CDR3 is 15 residues. V was trimmed by 0 bases and J by 1 base, leaving 8 bases between them.

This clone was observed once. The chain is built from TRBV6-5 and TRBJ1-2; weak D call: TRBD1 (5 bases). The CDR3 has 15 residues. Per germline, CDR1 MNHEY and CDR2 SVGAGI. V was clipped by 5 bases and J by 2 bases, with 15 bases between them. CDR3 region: CASSSSRGVNYGYTF. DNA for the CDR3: TGTGCCAGCAGTAGTAGTAGAGGGGTAAACTATGGCTACACCTTC.

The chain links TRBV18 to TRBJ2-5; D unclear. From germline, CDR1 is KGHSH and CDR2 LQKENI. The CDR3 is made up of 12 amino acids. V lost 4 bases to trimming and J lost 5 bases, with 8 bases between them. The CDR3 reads CASSLQRETQYF. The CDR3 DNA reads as TGTGCCAGCTCACTTCAGAGGGAGACCCAGTACTTC.

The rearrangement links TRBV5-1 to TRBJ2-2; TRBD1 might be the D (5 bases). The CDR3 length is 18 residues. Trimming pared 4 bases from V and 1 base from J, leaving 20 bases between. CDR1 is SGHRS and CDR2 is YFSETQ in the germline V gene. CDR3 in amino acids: CASSRRAIGQGNTGELFF. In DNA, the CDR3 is TGCGCCAGCAGCCGCCGGGCCATAGGGCAGGGGAACACCGGGGAGCTGTTTTTT. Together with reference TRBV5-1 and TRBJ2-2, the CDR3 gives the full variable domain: KAGVTQTPRYLIKTRGQQVTLSCSPISGHRSVSWYQQTPGQGLQFLFEYFSETQRNKGNFPGRFSGRQFSNSRSEMNVSTLELGDSALYLCASSRRAIGQGNTGELFFGEGSRLTVL.

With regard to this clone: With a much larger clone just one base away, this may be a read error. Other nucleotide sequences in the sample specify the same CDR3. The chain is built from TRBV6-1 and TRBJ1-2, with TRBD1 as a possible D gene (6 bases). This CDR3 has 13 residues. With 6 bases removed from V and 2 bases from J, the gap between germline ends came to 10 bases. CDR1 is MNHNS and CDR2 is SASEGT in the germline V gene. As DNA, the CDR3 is TGTGCCAGCAGCCCCGACAGGAACTATGGCTACACCTTC. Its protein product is CASSPDRNYGYTF.

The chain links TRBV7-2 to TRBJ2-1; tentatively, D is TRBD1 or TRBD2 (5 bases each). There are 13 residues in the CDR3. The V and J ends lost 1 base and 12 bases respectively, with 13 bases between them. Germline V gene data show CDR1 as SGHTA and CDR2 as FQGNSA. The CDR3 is CASSLVRDPTQFF. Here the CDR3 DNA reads TGTGCCAGCAGCTTAGTCAGGGACCCTACGCAGTTCTTC.